A single T cell receptor beta chain is shown here with its context. The data were obtained in a study of patients and donors after allogeneic stem cell transplantation. TCRdb reanalysed the RT-PCR reads using MiXCR and keeps one entry per CDR3 protein. There are around 200,000 distinct CDR3 sequences in the sample; 38% occur only once, and around 10% lies in the top ten. The CDR3 sequence is 13 residues long. Trimming took 3 bases from V and 6 from J, leaving 11 bases between them. Germline V gives CDR1 LGHDT, CDR2 YNNKEL (reference sequence). This clonotype was sampled from a human donor who was either an allogeneic HSCT recipient or a stem cell or donor lymphocyte infusion donor (not recorded which). It is not recorded whose cells these are; they may come from a transplant donor. The chain recombines TRBV3-1 with TRBJ1-2, with D unresolved. Sequencing was performed on blood, either unsorted or a sorted T cell fraction (not recorded which). The CDR3 reads CASSQLGPHGYTF. DNA of the CDR3: TGTGCCAGCAGCCAGTTAGGGCCCCATGGCTACACCTTC. The variable domain in full, with the rest retrieved from reference TRBV3-1 and TRBJ1-2, is DTAVSQTPKYLVTQMGNDKSIKCEQNLGHDTMYWYKQDSKKFLKIMFSYNNKELIINETVPNRFSPKSPDKAHLNLHINSLELGDSAVYFCASSQLGPHGYTFGSGTRLTVV.